Each of the 26 T cell receptor beta chains below was sequenced from the same sample in a study of T cells after yellow fever vaccination. TCRdb reprocessed the 5' RACE reads with MiXCR, giving one entry per CDR3 protein. The sample shows 150,000 to 200,000 distinct CDR3 sequences, approximately 11% of them seen only once. The specimen was CD8+ T cells sorted from PBMCs, collected 15 days after the yellow fever booster vaccination. These receptors all stem from a man younger than 35 who received the YFV17D yellow fever vaccine.

The rearrangement uses TRBV12-3 or TRBV12-4 and TRBJ2-2, with D unresolved. The CDR3 runs to 14 residues. V lost 3 bases and J lost 1, with 6 bases in between. The CDR3 protein is CASSFPGNTGELFF. DNA for the CDR3: TGTGCCAGCAGTTTTCCAGGGAACACCGGGGAGCTGTTTTTT.

This clonotype was found many times. The genes are TRBV7-6 and TRBJ2-1, with 9 bases aligning to TRBD1. The CDR3 has 14 residues. The germline CDR1 and CDR2 sequences are SGHVS and FNYEAQ. V was pared by 3 bases and J by 4 bases, with 1 base of the junction left unmatched. The chain's CDR3 is CASSFGQGYNEQFF. CDR3 bases: TGTGCCAGCAGCTTTGGACAGGGGTACAATGAGCAGTTCTTC.

The sample holds a few counts of this clonotype. The rearrangement links TRBV7-9 to TRBJ1-2, with D perhaps TRBD1 (5 bases). The CDR3 covers 14 residues. V was cut by 3 bases and J by 6 bases, with 14 bases left in between. Germline V gene lookup returns CDR1 SEHNR and CDR2 FQNEAQ (reference sequence). This chain's CDR3 is CASSFGRVSDGYTF. For the CDR3, the DNA is TGTGCCAGCAGCTTTGGCAGGGTGTCCGATGGCTACACCTTC.

This clonotype was seen a few times. The chain recombines TRBV4-1 with TRBJ2-7; D ambiguous. The length of the CDR3 is 14 residues. Germline-derived CDR1 and CDR2 are MGHRA and YSYEKL. V was cut by 1 base and J by 2 bases, with 9 bases left in between. The CDR3 reads CASSQGRTTYEQYF. For the CDR3, the DNA is TGCGCCAGCAGCCAAGGGAGAACTACCTACGAGCAGTACTTC.

The V call is TRBV7-9, the J call TRBJ2-1; TRBD1 or TRBD2 may be the D gene (7 bases each). Trimming stripped 8 bases from V and 7 bases from J, with 15 bases between. The germline CDR1 and CDR2 sequences are SEHNR and FQNEAQ (reference sequence). CDR3 size: 13 residues. This CDR3 is CASRPGGGNEQFF. CDR3 bases: TGTGCCAGCCGGCCAGGGGGAGGGAATGAGCAGTTCTTC.

Remarks on this clonotype: A much larger clone differs from this one at a single base, so this may be a read error. DNA of the CDR3: TGTGCCAGCAGTTTAGGCATCTCTTGGGCCAACGTCCTGACTTTC. It specifies CASSLGISWANVLTF. This chain joins TRBV27 and TRBJ2-6; no definite D call. The CDR3 has 15 residues. CDR1 and CDR2 (germline): MNHEY, SMNVEV (reference sequence).

The chain links TRBV20-1 to TRBJ1-6, with D maybe TRBD1 (5 bases). CDR3 length: 15 residues. Germline V CDR1 and CDR2: DFQATT, SNEGSKA (reference sequence). The V gene lost 4 bases and the J gene lost 8 bases, with 18 bases spanning the gap. DNA of the CDR3: TGCAGTGCTACTCATCCGGGACGGATTTATTCACCCCTCCACTTT. Its protein is CSATHPGRIYSPLHF.

The table lists this clonotype with a few counts. CDR3 DNA: TGTGCCAGCAGTGAGGGGGGTTGGCCGGAAAAACTGTTTTTT. It specifies CASSEGGWPEKLFF. The V gene is TRBV25-1, the J gene TRBJ1-4; TRBD1 might be the D (5 bases). The CDR3 is 14 amino acids. V lost 3 bases to trimming and J lost 8 bases, with 13 bases between them. From germline, CDR1 is MGHDK and CDR2 SYGVNS.

The chain recombines TRBV2 with TRBJ2-5; TRBD2 is a possible D gene (5 bases). Germline assignment: CDR1 SNHLY and CDR2 FYNNEI. CDR3 size: 14 residues. V was clipped by 8 bases and J by 1 base, with 14 bases between them. The CDR3 coding sequence is TGTGCCAGCGGTAACCCGGGGAGCCAAGAGACCCAGTACTTC. As protein: CASGNPGSQETQYF.

CDR3 DNA: TGCGCCAGCAGCTACCGACTAGCGGGTGCCACAGATACGCAGTATTTT. Translating it yields CASSYRLAGATDTQYF. The rearrangement uses TRBV5-1 and TRBJ2-3; 10 nucleotides match TRBD2. Germline V gene lookup returns CDR1 SGHRS and CDR2 YFSETQ. This CDR3 is built from 16 residues. With 3 bases clipped from V and 2 bases from J, the junction kept 6 bases outside the gene matches.

This clonotype was found a few times. The rearrangement links TRBV10-3 to TRBJ2-7, with D possibly TRBD2 on 5 matching bases. Trimming shortened V by 3 bases and J by 1 base, and 19 bases separated the two germline ends. This CDR3 is 17 amino acids long. The germline CDR1 and CDR2 sequences are ENHRY and SYGVKD. This CDR3 reads CAISDQSPRPGSYEQYF. DNA for the CDR3: TGTGCCATCAGTGACCAGTCCCCTCGACCGGGGTCCTACGAGCAGTACTTC.

This chain uses TRBV4-1 with TRBJ1-2; TRBD1 matches at 8 bases. CDR3 length equals 15 residues. Trimming at V came to 5 bases and at J to 7 bases, leaving 12 bases not matched to a gene. CDR1 is MGHRA and CDR2 is YSYEKL in the germline V gene. For the CDR3, the DNA is TGCGCCAGCAGCGAAGGGGCAGGGGGCTTTGGTGGCTACACCTTC. Residues: CASSEGAGGFGGYTF.

Only a few counts were recorded for this clonotype. This rearrangement joins TRBV20-1 to TRBJ2-2; D is uncertain. This CDR3 is built from 14 residues. Germline CDR1 is DFQATT and CDR2 is SNEGSKA (reference sequence). V was cut by 0 bases and J by 4 bases, with 9 bases left in between. CDR3 nucleotide sequence: TGCAGTGCTAGAGATCATCGGATCACCGGGGAGCTGTTTTTT. It translates to CSARDHRITGELFF.

The chain links TRBV7-8 to TRBJ2-7; 8 bases align to TRBD2. Losses at the gene ends were 1 base for V and 4 bases for J; bases not matched to a gene: 6. This CDR3 comprises 15 residues. Germline V gene data show CDR1 as SGHVS and CDR2 as FQNEAQ. CDR3 protein: CASSLGVAGHYEQYV. The CDR3 region has the DNA TGTGCCAGCAGCTTAGGAGTAGCGGGACATTACGAGCAGTACGTC.

This clonotype was seen more than once but under ten times. The chain has TRBV29-1 and TRBJ2-7; no definite D call. Trimming removed 5 bases at V and 7 bases at J, with 12 bases between. This CDR3 comprises 11 residues. Germline lookup yields CDR1 SQVTM and CDR2 ANQGSEA. CDR3 amino acids: CSVRIVYEQYV. The CDR3 DNA sequence: TGCAGCGTTCGGATTGTCTATGAGCAGTACGTC.

The rearrangement uses TRBV18 and TRBJ2-1; maybe TRBD2 (7 bases). The CDR3 consists of 13 residues. The germline gives CDR1 KGHSH, CDR2 LQKENI. The V and J ends lost 4 bases and 10 bases respectively, with 14 bases between them. The CDR3, as DNA: TGTGCCAGCTCACGTACGGGGGGCGCCGAGCAGTTCTTC. Its translation: CASSRTGGAEQFF.

The chain carries TRBV30 and TRBJ2-1; TRBD1 matches at 9 bases. This CDR3 region has 17 residues. V trimming: 1 base; J trimming: 7 bases; junction bases outside the gene matches: 14. Looked up from germline, CDR1 is GTSNPN and CDR2 is SVGIG (reference sequence). CDR3 region: CAWSDSRRGQGWNEQFF. DNA of the CDR3: TGTGCCTGGAGTGACTCCAGACGAGGACAGGGGTGGAATGAGCAGTTCTTC.

CDR3 sequence: CSARRTEHGYTF. In DNA, the CDR3 is TGCAGTGCTAGGCGGACAGAGCACGGCTACACCTTC. This sequence joins TRBV20-1 and TRBJ1-2, with a weak D call TRBD1 (6 bases). The germline V gene encodes CDR1 DFQATT and CDR2 SNEGSKA (reference sequence). V lost 3 bases to trimming and J lost 8 bases, with 13 bases between them. The CDR3 totals 12 residues.

The chain joins TRBV6-5 to TRBJ2-6; D not certain. Between the trimmed V and J ends, which lost 8 bases and 2 bases, there was a span of 7 bases. Per the germline V gene, CDR1 is MNHEY and CDR2 is SVGAGI. The CDR3 loop spans 13 amino acids. This CDR3 reads CASGWAGANVLTF. In DNA form, the CDR3 reads TGTGCCAGCGGGTGGGCTGGGGCCAACGTCCTGACTTTC.

The chain joins TRBV19 to TRBJ2-1, with D possibly matching TRBD2 (6 bases). Trimming took 10 bases from V and 7 from J, leaving 17 bases between them. CDR1 is LNHDA, CDR2 SQIVND, per germline (reference sequence). The CDR3 consists of 13 residues. As DNA, the CDR3 is TGTGCCACCAAATGGGGGGTTCAGAATGAGCAGTTCTTC. Its translation: CATKWGVQNEQFF.

The rearrangement uses TRBV7-8 and TRBJ1-6; 8 bases are shared with TRBD1. The ends lost 6 bases at V and 6 bases at J; junction bases unmatched: 4. CDR1 and CDR2 from the germline V gene are SGHVS and FQNEAQ. This CDR3 is built from 14 residues. The CDR3 sequence is CASRLTGVNSPLHF. Written as DNA, the CDR3 is TGTGCCAGCAGATTGACAGGGGTTAATTCACCCCTCCACTTT.

This clonotype was seen a few times. V usage is TRBV4-1 and J usage is TRBJ1-1, with a tentative D call TRBD1 (5 bases). This CDR3 region has 14 residues. Germline CDR1 and CDR2: MGHRA and YSYEKL. V shed 1 base and J shed 6 bases, with 12 bases lying between them. As DNA, the CDR3 is TGCGCCAGCAGCCAAGTCGGGGGGGAGGCTGAAGCTTTCTTT. This translates into CASSQVGGEAEAFF.

J is TRBJ2-7 and V is TRBV25-1; tentatively, D is TRBD2 (5 bases). The V end was cut by 1 base, the J end by 3 bases, with 16 bases between. The germline V gene encodes CDR1 MGHDK and CDR2 SYGVNS. CDR3 length: 16 residues. CDR3 loop: CASSESVAGHFYEQYF. The DNA of the CDR3 is TGTGCCAGCAGTGAATCCGTGGCGGGCCATTTCTACGAGCAGTACTTC.

This clonotype was observed a handful of times. The chain has TRBV5-6 and TRBJ2-1, with D possibly matching TRBD2 (5 bases). V gave up 0 bases and J gave up 4 bases, with 8 bases separating them. Germline V gene lookup returns CDR1 SGHDT and CDR2 YYEEEE. CDR3 length: 14 residues. DNA for the CDR3: TGTGCCAGCAGCTTGGAGGACTCTTACAATGAGCAGTTCTTC. It is translated as CASSLEDSYNEQFF.

This clonotype was counted only a few times. The chain is built from TRBV9 and TRBJ1-1; tentatively, D is TRBD1 (5 bases). Germline CDR1 and CDR2: SGDLS and YYNGEE. The CDR3 covers 15 residues. Trimming cost V 0 bases and J 1 base, with 10 bases left between them. In DNA, the CDR3 is TGTGCCAGCAGCGTAGGTCAGGGAGGGAACACTGAAGCTTTCTTT. This gives the protein CASSVGQGGNTEAFF.

In its sample, this clonotype was seen many times. The chain recombines TRBV13 with TRBJ1-2; possibly TRBD1 for D (5 bases). Germline CDR1 reads PRHDT; CDR2 reads FYEKMQ (reference sequence). This CDR3 has 14 residues. Trimming left V 5 bases short and J 4 bases short, with 14 bases between. DNA of the CDR3: TGTGCCAGCAGCAGATTGGGACCGATCTATGGCTACACCTTC. Translating it yields CASSRLGPIYGYTF.